Listed here are 17 T cell receptor beta chains from one sample, sequenced in a study of a mutant IDH1 vaccine in newly diagnosed glioma (dated by TCRdb to the early 2020s). No cognate antigen is known for these TCRs. The method behind the library was the immunoSEQ multiplex PCR assay. TCRdb retrieved this table from immuneACCESS and kept in-frame rearrangements only. Not all clones are present; in checked studies, unresolved V genes account for under half, and no reason is known for the remainder. This sample holds roughly 44,000 clones; approximately 80% were observed only once. 4.5% to 6% of the sample lies in the top ten. In the paper's terms, the time point label means: week 35, safety follow-up. Each vaccine dose was 300 ug of a 20-mer mutant IDH1 peptide in Montanide, given subcutaneously with topical imiquimod. The sample was PBMCs, taken from a glioma patient whose treatment included an IDH1 peptide vaccine. Receptors were obtained from a woman in her thirties or forties with glioma. Some clones in this sample may be carry-over from other donors' samples.

The V gene is TRBV10-3, the J gene TRBJ2-7; a weak D match, TRBD2 (6 bases). The CDR3 consists of 13 residues. Germline loops: CDR1 ENHRY, CDR2 SYGVKD. Trimming pared 4 bases from V and 2 bases from J, leaving 9 bases between. The CDR3 protein is CAISGREAYEQYF. DNA for the CDR3: TGTGCCATCAGTGGTAGGGAGGCCTACGAGCAGTACTTC.

The genes are TRBV7-9 and TRBJ1-1, with D uncertain. The CDR3 has 15 residues. From germline, CDR1 is SEHNR and CDR2 FQNEAQ (reference sequence). V dropped 5 bases and J dropped 1 base, with 14 bases sitting between them. The CDR3 sequence is CASSQRGRQNTEAFF. For the CDR3, the DNA is TGTGCCAGCAGCCAGAGAGGGAGGCAGAACACTGAAGCTTTCTTT.

This clone appeared a single time. The CDR3 loop reads CASRVVKGSAIDTGNTIYF. The CDR3 nucleotides are TGTGCCAGTAGAGTAGTGAAAGGCTCGGCCATCGACACTGGAAACACCATATATTTT. This chain joins TRBV19 and TRBJ1-3; D gene ambiguous. Trimming removed 6 bases at V and 2 bases at J, with 26 bases between. Germline V gene sequence: CDR1 LNHDA, CDR2 SQIVND (reference sequence). The CDR3 is made up of 19 amino acids.

The CDR3 spells CASSLGGTDNEKLFF. In DNA form, the CDR3 reads TGCGCCAGCAGCTTGGGAGGGACAGATAATGAAAAACTGTTTTTT. The rearrangement links TRBV5-1 to TRBJ1-4; 7 nucleotides line up with TRBD1. Germline CDR1 and CDR2: SGHRS and YFSETQ. This CDR3 has 15 amino acids. The V and J ends lost 0 bases and 4 bases, in that order; junction bases with no gene match: 3.

The chain couples TRBV5-4 to TRBJ2-7, with D hard to call. The V end lost 0 bases, the J end lost 3 bases, and 1 base lay between the germline ends. Germline V gene lookup returns CDR1 SGHNT and CDR2 YYREEE (reference sequence). CDR3 length equals 11 residues. The DNA for the CDR3 is TGTGCCAGCAGCTTGGACTACGAGCAGTACTTC. Translation gives CASSLDYEQYF.

CDR3 loop: CASRPPGPYGYTF. The CDR3 coding sequence is TGTGCCAGCAGACCCCCTGGACCCTATGGCTACACCTTC. The rearrangement joins TRBV5-4 to TRBJ1-2; D gene uncertain. V lost 5 bases to trimming and J lost 4 bases, with 12 bases between them. Germline V CDR1 and CDR2: SGHNT, YYREEE (reference sequence). The CDR3 covers 13 residues.

The rearrangement joins TRBV7-9 to TRBJ2-3; D gene ambiguous. CDR3 length equals 16 residues. Germline CDR1 is SEHNR and CDR2 is FQNEAQ (reference sequence). V gave up 1 base and J gave up 0 bases, with 11 bases separating them. CDR3 in amino acids: CASSLEGRTSTDTQYF. In DNA form, the CDR3 reads TGTGCCAGCAGCTTAGAGGGAAGAACTAGCACAGATACGCAGTATTTT.

This sequence joins TRBV27 and TRBJ1-4, with D maybe TRBD1 (5 bases). CDR1 and CDR2 (germline): MNHEY, SMNVEV (reference sequence). V gave up 7 bases and J gave up 4 bases, with 10 bases separating them. CDR3 length: 13 amino acids. DNA for the CDR3: TGTGCCAGCATGTCAGGGAATAATGAAAAACTGTTTTTT. Protein sequence: CASMSGNNEKLFF. Using reference TRBV27 and TRBJ1-4 for the parts outside the CDR3, the full variable domain is EAQVTQNPRYLITVTGKKLTVTCSQNMNHEYMSWYRQDPGLGLRQIYYSMNVEVTDKGDVPEGYKVSRKEKRNFPLILESPSPNQTSLYFCASMSGNNEKLFFGSGTQLSVL.

The chain couples TRBV18 to TRBJ1-5; 9 bases agree with TRBD1. Germline assignment: CDR1 KGHSH and CDR2 LQKENI. J lost 6 bases, V lost 5 bases, and 2 bases had no gene match. The CDR3 length is 13 residues. The CDR3 spells CASSGTGSQPQHF. As DNA, the CDR3 is TGTGCCAGCTCAGGGACAGGGAGTCAGCCCCAGCATTTT.

This clone came up once. The rearrangement joins TRBV25-1 to TRBJ2-7; a possible D gene is TRBD1 (5 bases). The V gene's germline CDR1 is MGHDK and CDR2 SYGVNS. This CDR3 has 13 residues. V gave up 6 bases and J gave up 4 bases, with 13 bases separating them. This CDR3 reads CASRGQGLYEQYF. CDR3 bases: TGTGCCAGCAGGGGGCAGGGCTTGTACGAGCAGTACTTC.

This clone was detected only a few times. The chain links TRBV9 to TRBJ1-1; D is uncertain. The CDR3 has 13 residues. Trimming shortened V by 2 bases and J by 0 bases, and 5 bases separated the two germline ends. Germline V lookup: CDR1 SGDLS, CDR2 YYNGEE. The CDR3 DNA sequence: TGTGCCAGCAGCGTCATGGTGAACACTGAAGCTTTCTTT. This sequence encodes CASSVMVNTEAFF.

V is TRBV28 and J is TRBJ1-5, with no clear D. The CDR3 has 14 residues. In germline, CDR1 is MDHEN, CDR2 SYDVKM. The V end was cut by 4 bases, the J end by 5 bases, with 12 bases between. CDR3 residues: CASSSRRFYQPQHF. DNA of the CDR3: TGTGCCAGCAGTTCGCGCAGATTCTATCAGCCCCAGCATTTT.

The chain carries TRBV19 and TRBJ2-7; D ambiguous. The CDR3 runs 11 residues. The V gene's germline CDR1 is LNHDA and CDR2 SQIVND (reference sequence). With 5 bases removed from V and 5 bases from J, the gap between germline ends came to 7 bases. CDR3 sequence: CASSARDEQYF. The CDR3 nucleotides read TGTGCCAGTAGTGCCCGGGACGAGCAGTACTTC.

The chain joins TRBV5-1 to TRBJ1-1; D remains ambiguous. This CDR3 is built from 15 residues. Germline CDR1 reads SGHRS; CDR2 reads YFSETQ. With 2 bases removed from V and 3 bases from J, the gap between germline ends came to 14 bases. The CDR3 sequence: CASSLRSGSDTEAFF. CDR3 bases: TGCGCCAGCAGCTTACGATCGGGGTCAGACACTGAAGCTTTCTTT.

J is TRBJ1-1 and V is TRBV28; a weak D match, TRBD1 (5 bases). Deletions cut 7 bases from V and 3 bases from J, with 6 bases between. This CDR3 region has 11 residues. CDR1 and CDR2 (germline): MDHEN, SYDVKM. CDR3 residues: CASKGYTEAFF. Here the CDR3 DNA reads TGTGCCAGCAAGGGGTACACTGAAGCTTTCTTT.

The genes are TRBV9 and TRBJ2-7, with a possible D match to TRBD1 (5 bases). This CDR3 is 13 amino acids long. V was cut by 0 bases and J by 7 bases, with 11 bases left in between. Germline CDR1 SGDLS, CDR2 YYNGEE. Here the CDR3 reads CASSVAGFEEQYF. The CDR3 DNA reads as TGTGCCAGCAGCGTAGCAGGGTTTGAAGAGCAGTACTTC. Full variable domain (missing parts from reference TRBV9 and TRBJ2-7): DSGVTQTPKHLITATGQRVTLRCSPRSGDLSVYWYQQSLDQGLQFLIQYYNGEERAKGNILERFSAQQFPDLHSELNLSSLELGDSALYFCASSVAGFEEQYFGPGTRLTVT.

This chain's CDR3 is CASSSYRDLKAHNYGYTF. CDR3 bases: TGTGCCAGCAGCTCCTACCGCGACTTAAAGGCCCATAACTATGGCTACACCTTC. This chain connects TRBV7-8 to TRBJ1-2; no firm D call. V dropped 4 bases and J dropped 1 base, with 22 bases sitting between them. Germline-derived CDR1 and CDR2 are SGHVS and FQNEAQ. This CDR3 region has 18 residues.